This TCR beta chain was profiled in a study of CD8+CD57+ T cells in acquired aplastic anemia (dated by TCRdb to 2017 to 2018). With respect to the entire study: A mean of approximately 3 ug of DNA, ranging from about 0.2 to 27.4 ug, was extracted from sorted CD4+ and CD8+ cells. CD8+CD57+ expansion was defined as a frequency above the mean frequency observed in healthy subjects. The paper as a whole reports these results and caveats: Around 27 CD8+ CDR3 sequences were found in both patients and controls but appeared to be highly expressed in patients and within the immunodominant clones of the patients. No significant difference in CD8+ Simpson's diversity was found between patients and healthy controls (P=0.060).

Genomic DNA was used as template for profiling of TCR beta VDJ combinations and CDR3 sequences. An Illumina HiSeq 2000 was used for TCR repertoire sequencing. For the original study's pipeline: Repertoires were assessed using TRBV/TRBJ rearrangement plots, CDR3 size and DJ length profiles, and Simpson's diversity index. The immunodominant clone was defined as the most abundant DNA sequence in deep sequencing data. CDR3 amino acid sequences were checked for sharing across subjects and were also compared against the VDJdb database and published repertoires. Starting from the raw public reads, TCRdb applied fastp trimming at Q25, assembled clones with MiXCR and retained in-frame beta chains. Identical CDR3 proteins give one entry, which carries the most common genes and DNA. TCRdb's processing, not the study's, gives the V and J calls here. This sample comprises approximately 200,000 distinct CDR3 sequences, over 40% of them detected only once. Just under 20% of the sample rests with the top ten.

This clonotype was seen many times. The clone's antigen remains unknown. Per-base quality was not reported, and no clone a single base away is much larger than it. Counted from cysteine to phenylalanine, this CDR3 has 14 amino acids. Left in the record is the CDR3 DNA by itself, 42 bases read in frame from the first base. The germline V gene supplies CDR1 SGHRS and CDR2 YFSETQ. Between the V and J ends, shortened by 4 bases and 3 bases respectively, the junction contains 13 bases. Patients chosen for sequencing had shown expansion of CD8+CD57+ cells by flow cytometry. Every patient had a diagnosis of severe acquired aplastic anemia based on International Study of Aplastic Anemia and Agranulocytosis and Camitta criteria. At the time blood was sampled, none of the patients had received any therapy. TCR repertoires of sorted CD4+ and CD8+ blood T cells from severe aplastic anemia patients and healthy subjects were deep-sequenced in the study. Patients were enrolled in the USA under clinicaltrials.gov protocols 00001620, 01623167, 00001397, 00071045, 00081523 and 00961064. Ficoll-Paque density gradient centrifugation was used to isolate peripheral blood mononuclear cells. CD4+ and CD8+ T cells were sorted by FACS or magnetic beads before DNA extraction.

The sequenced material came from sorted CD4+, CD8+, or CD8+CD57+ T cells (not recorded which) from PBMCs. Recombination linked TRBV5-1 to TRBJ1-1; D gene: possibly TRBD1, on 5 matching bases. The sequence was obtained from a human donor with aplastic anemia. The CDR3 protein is CASSVQGLDTEAFF. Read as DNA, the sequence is TGCGCCAGCAGCGTGCAGGGTTTGGACACTGAAGCTTTCTTT.